The entry that follows covers one T cell receptor beta chain sequence. Its specificity is unknown. Sequencing was performed with immunoSEQ multiplex PCR; in TCRdb, only in-frame clones are kept and a portion is missing. The profile shows around 14,000 clones, over 65% of them singletons. This entry belongs to a study of OX40 agonist ivuxolimab in advanced cancers. Study background: Among those enrolled, mean age was approximately 62 years (range roughly 20 to 85) and 75% to 90% were male. Study results and limitations: Normalized expansion of T-cell clones was also low for some nonresponders. Expanded clones belonging to CD8+ T cells outnumbered, on average, those of CD4+.

The CDR3 length is 13 residues. V lost 0 bases and J 3 bases, leaving 6 bases between the germline ends. Germline V gene lookup returns CDR1 MGHRA and CDR2 YSYEKL. V usage is TRBV4-1 and J usage is TRBJ2-7, with D uncertain. The sample in question was CD4+ or CD8+ T cells sorted from blood, obtained in a trial of the OX40 agonist ivuxolimab. This TCR was recovered from an adult with an advanced solid tumor such as melanoma, head and neck, liver or kidney cancer. CDR3: CASSQDTSYEQYF. In DNA, the CDR3 is TGCGCCAGCAGCCAAGATACCAGCTACGAGCAGTACTTC.